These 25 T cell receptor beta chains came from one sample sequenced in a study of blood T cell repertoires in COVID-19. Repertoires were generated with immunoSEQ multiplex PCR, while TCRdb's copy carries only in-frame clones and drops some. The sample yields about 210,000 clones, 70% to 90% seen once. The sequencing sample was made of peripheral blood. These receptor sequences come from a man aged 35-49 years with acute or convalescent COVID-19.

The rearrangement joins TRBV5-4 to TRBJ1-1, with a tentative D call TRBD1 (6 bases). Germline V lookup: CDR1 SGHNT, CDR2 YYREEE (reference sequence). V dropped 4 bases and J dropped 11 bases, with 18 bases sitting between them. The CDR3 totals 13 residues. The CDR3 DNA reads TGTGCCAGCAGCCCACAGGGTAGCCTCTCGGCTTTCTTT. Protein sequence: CASSPQGSLSAFF.

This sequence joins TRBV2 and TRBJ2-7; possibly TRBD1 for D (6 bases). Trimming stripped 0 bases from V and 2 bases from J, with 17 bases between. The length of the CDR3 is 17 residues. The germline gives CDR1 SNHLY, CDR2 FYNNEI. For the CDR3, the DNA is TGTGCCAGCAGTGAAGCAGGGAAGAGCAGGGGCACCTACGAGCAGTACTTC. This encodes CASSEAGKSRGTYEQYF.

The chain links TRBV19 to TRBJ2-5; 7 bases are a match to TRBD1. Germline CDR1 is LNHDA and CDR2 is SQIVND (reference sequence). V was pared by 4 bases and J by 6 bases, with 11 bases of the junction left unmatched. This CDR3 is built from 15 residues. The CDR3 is CASSTSQGPRKTQYF. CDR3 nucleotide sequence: TGTGCCAGTAGTACCTCACAGGGGCCCAGGAAGACCCAGTACTTC.

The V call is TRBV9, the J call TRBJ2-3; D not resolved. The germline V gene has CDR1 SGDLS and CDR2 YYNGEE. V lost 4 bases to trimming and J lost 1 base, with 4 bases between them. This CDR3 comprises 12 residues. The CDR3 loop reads CASSPGTDTQYF. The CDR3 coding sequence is TGTGCCAGCAGCCCAGGCACAGATACGCAGTATTTT.

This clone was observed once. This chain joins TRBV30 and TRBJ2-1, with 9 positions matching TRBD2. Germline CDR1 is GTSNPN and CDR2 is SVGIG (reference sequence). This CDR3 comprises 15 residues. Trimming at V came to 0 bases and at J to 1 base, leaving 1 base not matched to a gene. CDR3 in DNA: TGTGCCTGGAGTGTTCTAGCGGGGTCCTACAATGAGCAGTTCTTC. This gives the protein CAWSVLAGSYNEQFF.

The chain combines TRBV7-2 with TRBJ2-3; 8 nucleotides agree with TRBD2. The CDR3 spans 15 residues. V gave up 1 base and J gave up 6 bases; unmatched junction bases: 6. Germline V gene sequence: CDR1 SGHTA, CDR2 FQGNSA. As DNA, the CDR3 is TGTGCCAGCAGCTTAGTACGGGGGGGCTTGGATACGCAGTATTTT. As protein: CASSLVRGGLDTQYF.

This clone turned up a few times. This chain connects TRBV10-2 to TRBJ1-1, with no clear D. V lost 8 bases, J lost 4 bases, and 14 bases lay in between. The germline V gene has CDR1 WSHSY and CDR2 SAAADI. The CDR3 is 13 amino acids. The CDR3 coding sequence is TGCGCCAGCGCGAAGGGAGGGTCCACTGAAGCTTTCTTT. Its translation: CASAKGGSTEAFF.

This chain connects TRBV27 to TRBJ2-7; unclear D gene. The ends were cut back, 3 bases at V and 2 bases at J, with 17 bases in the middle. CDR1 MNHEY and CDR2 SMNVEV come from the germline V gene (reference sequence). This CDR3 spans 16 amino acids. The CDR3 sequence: CASSFLPPQATYEQYF. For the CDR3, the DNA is TGTGCCAGCAGTTTTCTCCCTCCCCAGGCAACCTACGAGCAGTACTTC.

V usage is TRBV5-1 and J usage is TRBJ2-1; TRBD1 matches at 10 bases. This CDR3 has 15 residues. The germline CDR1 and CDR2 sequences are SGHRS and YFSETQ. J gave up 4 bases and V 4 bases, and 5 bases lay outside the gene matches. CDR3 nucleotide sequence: TGCGCCAGCAGCGGGACAGGGGCCCCATACAATGAGCAGTTCTTC. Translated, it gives CASSGTGAPYNEQFF.

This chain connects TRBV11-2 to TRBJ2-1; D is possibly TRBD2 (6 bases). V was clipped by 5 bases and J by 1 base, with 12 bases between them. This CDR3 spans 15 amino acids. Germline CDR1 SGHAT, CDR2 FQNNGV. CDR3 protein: CASSTGTPSYNEQFF. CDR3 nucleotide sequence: TGTGCCAGCAGCACCGGGACTCCGTCCTACAATGAGCAGTTCTTC. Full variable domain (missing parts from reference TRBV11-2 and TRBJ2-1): EAGVAQSPRYKIIEKRQSVAFWCNPISGHATLYWYQQILGQGPKLLIQFQNNGVVDDSQLPKDRFSAERLKGVDSTLKIQPAKLEDSAVYLCASSTGTPSYNEQFFGPGTRLTVL.

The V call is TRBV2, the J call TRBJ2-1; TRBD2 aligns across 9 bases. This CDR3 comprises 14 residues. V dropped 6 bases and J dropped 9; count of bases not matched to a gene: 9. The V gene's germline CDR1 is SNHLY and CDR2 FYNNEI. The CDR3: CASSINSAGGEQFF. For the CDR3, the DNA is TGTGCCAGCAGCATTAACTCAGCGGGAGGTGAGCAGTTCTTC. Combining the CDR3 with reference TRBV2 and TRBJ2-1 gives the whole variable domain EPEVTQTPSHQVTQMGQEVILRCVPISNHLYFYWYRQILGQKVEFLVSFYNNEISEKSEIFDDQFSVERPDGSNFTLKIRSTKLEDSAMYFCASSINSAGGEQFFGPGTRLTVL.

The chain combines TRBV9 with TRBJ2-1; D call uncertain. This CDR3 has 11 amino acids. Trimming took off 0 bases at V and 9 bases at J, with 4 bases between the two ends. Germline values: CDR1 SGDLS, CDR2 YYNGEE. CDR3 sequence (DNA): TGTGCCAGCAGCGTAGGCGGTGAGCAGTTCTTC. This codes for CASSVGGEQFF.

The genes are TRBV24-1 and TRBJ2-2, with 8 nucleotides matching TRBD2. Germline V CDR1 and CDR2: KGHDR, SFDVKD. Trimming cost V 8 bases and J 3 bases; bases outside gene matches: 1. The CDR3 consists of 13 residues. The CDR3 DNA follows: TGTGCCACCATGGGACTAGACACCGGGGAGCTGTTTTTT. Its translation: CATMGLDTGELFF.

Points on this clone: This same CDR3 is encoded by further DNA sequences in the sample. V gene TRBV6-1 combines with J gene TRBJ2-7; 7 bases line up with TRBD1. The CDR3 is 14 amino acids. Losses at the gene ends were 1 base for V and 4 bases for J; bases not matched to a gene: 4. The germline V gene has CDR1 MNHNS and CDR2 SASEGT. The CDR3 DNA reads TGTGCCAGCAGTGAAGGGACAGGTATTTACGAGCAGTACTTC. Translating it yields CASSEGTGIYEQYF.

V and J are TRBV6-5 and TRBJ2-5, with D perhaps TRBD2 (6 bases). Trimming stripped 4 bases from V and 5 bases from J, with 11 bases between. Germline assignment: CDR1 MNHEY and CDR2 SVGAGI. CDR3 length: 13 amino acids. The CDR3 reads CASSSTGGETQYF. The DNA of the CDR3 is TGTGCCAGCAGTTCGACTGGAGGGGAGACCCAGTACTTC.

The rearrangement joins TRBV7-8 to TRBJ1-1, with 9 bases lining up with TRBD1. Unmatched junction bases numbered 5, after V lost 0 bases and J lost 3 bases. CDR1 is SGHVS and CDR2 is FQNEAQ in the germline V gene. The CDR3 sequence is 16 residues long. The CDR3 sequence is CASSLALGQGDTEAFF. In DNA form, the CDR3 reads TGTGCCAGCAGCTTAGCGTTGGGACAGGGCGACACTGAAGCTTTCTTT.

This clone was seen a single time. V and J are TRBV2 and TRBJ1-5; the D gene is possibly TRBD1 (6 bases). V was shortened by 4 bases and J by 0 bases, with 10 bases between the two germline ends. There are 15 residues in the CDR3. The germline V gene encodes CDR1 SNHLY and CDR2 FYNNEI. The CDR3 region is CASSVRGSSNQPQHF. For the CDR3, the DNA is TGTGCCAGCAGTGTCAGGGGTAGTAGCAATCAGCCCCAGCATTTT.

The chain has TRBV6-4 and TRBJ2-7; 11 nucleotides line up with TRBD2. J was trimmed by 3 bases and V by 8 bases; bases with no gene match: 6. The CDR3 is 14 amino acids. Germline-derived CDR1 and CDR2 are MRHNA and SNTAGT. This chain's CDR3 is CASPLAGGLYEQYF. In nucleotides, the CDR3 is TGTGCCAGCCCCCTAGCGGGGGGTCTCTACGAGCAGTACTTC.

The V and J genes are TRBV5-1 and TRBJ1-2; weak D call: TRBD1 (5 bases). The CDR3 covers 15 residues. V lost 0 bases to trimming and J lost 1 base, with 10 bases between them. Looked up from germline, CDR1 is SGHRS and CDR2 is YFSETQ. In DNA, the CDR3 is TGCGCCAGCAGCTTGGCGGGAGGGGTTAACTATGGCTACACCTTC. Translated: CASSLAGGVNYGYTF.

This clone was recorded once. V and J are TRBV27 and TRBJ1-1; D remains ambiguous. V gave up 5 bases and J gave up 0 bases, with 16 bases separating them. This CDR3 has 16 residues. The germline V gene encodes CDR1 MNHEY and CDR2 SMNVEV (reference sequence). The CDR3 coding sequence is TGTGCCAGCAGTCGAGTGGTCAGCGATATGAACACTGAAGCTTTCTTT. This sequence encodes CASSRVVSDMNTEAFF.

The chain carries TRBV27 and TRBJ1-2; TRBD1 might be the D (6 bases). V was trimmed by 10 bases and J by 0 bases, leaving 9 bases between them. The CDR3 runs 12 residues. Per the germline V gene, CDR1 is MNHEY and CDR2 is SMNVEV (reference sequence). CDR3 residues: CATRTANYGYTF. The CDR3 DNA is TGTGCCACCCGGACAGCTAACTATGGCTACACCTTC.

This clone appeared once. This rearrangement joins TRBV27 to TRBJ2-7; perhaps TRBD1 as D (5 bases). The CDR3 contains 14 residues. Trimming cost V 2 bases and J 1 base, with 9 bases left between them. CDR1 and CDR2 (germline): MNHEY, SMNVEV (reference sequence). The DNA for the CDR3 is TGTGCCAGCAGTTTAAGCAGGGTTTCCTACGAGCAGTACTTC. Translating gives CASSLSRVSYEQYF.

Written as DNA, the CDR3 is TGTGCCAGTAGTAGGGGGCTGAATCAGCCCCAGCATTTT. Translating it yields CASSRGLNQPQHF. This chain joins TRBV19 and TRBJ1-5; D is perhaps TRBD1 (6 bases). The CDR3 is made up of 13 amino acids. Germline V gene data show CDR1 as LNHDA and CDR2 as SQIVND (reference sequence). The germline V and J ends were trimmed by 4 bases and 4 bases, with 8 bases remaining between them.

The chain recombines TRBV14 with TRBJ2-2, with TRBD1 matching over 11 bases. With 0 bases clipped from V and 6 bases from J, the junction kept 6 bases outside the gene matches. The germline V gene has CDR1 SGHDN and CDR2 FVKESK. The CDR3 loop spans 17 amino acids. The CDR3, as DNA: TGTGCCAGCAGCCAAGATATGAGGACAGGGGGCTCCGGGGAGCTGTTTTTT. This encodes CASSQDMRTGGSGELFF. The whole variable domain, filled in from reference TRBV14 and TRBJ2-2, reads EAGVTQFPSHSVIEKGQTVTLRCDPISGHDNLYWYRRVMGKEIKFLLHFVKESKQDESGMPNNRFLAERTGGTYSTLKVQPAELEDSGVYFCASSQDMRTGGSGELFFGEGSRLTVL.

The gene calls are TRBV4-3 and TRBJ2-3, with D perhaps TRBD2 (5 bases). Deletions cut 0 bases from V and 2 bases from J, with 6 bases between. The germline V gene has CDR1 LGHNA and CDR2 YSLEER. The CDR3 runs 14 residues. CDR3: CASSQDGDTDTQYF. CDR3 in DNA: TGCGCCAGCAGCCAAGACGGGGACACAGATACGCAGTATTTT.